A single sample gave rise to the 18 T cell receptor beta chains below, sequenced in a study of OX40 agonist ivuxolimab in advanced cancers. Assay used: immunoSEQ multiplex PCR; TCRdb lists only in-frame clones, some missing. In the table there are tens of thousands of clones, approximately 95% of which are singletons. The sample was CD4+ or CD8+ T cells sorted from blood, taken in a trial of the OX40 agonist ivuxolimab. The receptor set was obtained from an adult with an advanced solid tumor such as melanoma, head and neck, liver or kidney cancer.

This clone has a single count. This chain joins TRBV9 and TRBJ1-3; TRBD1 agrees at 8 bases. CDR1 and CDR2 from the germline V gene are SGDLS and YYNGEE. The CDR3 totals 14 residues. Germline trimming cut 4 bases from V and 4 bases from J; bases unmatched to any gene: 4. This chain's CDR3 is CASSYRDRGNTIYF. CDR3 DNA: TGTGCCAGCAGCTACCGGGACAGGGGAAACACCATATATTTT.

This sequence joins TRBV7-9 and TRBJ2-1; no clear D. This CDR3 region has 15 residues. Germline CDR1 is SEHNR and CDR2 is FQNEAQ (reference sequence). The V and J ends lost 4 bases and 0 bases respectively, with 10 bases between them. The DNA for the CDR3 is TGTGCCAGCAGCTCTCCCAAGAGCTCCTACAATGAGCAGTTCTTC. Its protein is CASSSPKSSYNEQFF.

CDR3 in amino acids: CASSPGYGGETQYF. DNA of the CDR3: TGTGCCAGCAGCCCTGGCTATGGCGGGGAGACCCAGTACTTC. The chain joins TRBV7-3 to TRBJ2-5; tentative D call: TRBD2 (5 bases). V was clipped by 5 bases and J by 5 bases, with 15 bases between them. The CDR3 loop spans 14 amino acids. The V gene's germline CDR1 is SGHTA and CDR2 FQGTGA. Full variable domain (outside the CDR3, taken from reference TRBV7-3 and TRBJ2-5): GAGVSQTPSNKVTEKGKYVELRCDPISGHTALYWYRQSLGQGPEFLIYFQGTGAADDSGLPNDRFFAVRPEGSVSTLKIQRTERGDSAVYLCASSPGYGGETQYFGPGTRLLVL.

The rearrangement links TRBV4-1 to TRBJ1-4; D possibly corresponds to TRBD1 (5 bases). Trimming cost V 1 base and J 7 bases, with 16 bases left between them. The CDR3 extends over 16 amino acids. Germline V gene data show CDR1 as MGHRA and CDR2 as YSYEKL. The CDR3 DNA follows: TGCGCCAGCAGCCAAGTGAGGACGGGGAGGGGTGAAAAACTGTTTTTT. Its translation is CASSQVRTGRGEKLFF.

The chain employs TRBV5-8 and TRBJ2-2; D remains unclear. Trimming stripped 0 bases from V and 7 bases from J, with 4 bases between. From germline, CDR1 is SGHTS and CDR2 YDEGEE. This CDR3 comprises 12 residues. Here the CDR3 reads CASSLVLGELFF. The CDR3 coding sequence is TGTGCCAGCAGCTTGGTCCTCGGGGAGCTGTTTTTT.

V and J are TRBV2 and TRBJ2-2; 8 bases are shared with TRBD2. Per the germline V gene, CDR1 is SNHLY and CDR2 is FYNNEI. The CDR3 covers 15 residues. V gave up 6 bases and J gave up 1 base; unmatched junction bases: 4. The CDR3, as DNA: TGTGCCAGCAGGCGGGGGGCTATGAACACCGGGGAGCTGTTTTTT. Protein sequence: CASRRGAMNTGELFF. Together with reference TRBV2 and TRBJ2-2, the CDR3 gives the full variable domain: EPEVTQTPSHQVTQMGQEVILRCVPISNHLYFYWYRQILGQKVEFLVSFYNNEISEKSEIFDDQFSVERPDGSNFTLKIRSTKLEDSAMYFCASRRGAMNTGELFFGEGSRLTVL.

The chain recombines TRBV9 with TRBJ2-3; TRBD2 aligns across 11 bases. This CDR3 has 17 residues. Germline V gives CDR1 SGDLS, CDR2 YYNGEE. Germline trimming cut 0 bases from V and 3 bases from J; bases unmatched to any gene: 6. CDR3 nucleotides: TGTGCCAGCAGCGTAGGGGATAGCGGGGGGGCAACAGATACGCAGTATTTT. Protein: CASSVGDSGGATDTQYF.

This clone has just one count. The rearrangement uses TRBV27 and TRBJ2-7, with D possibly TRBD2 on 5 matching bases. This CDR3 is 13 amino acids long. Trimming stripped 8 bases from V and 3 bases from J, with 14 bases between. Germline CDR1 and CDR2: MNHEY and SMNVEV (reference sequence). CDR3 DNA: TGTGCCAGCTCGACCGGGGTCTTCTACGAGCAGTACTTC. This sequence encodes CASSTGVFYEQYF.

The chain uses TRBV7-8 and TRBJ2-5; 10 positions match TRBD1. V dropped 3 bases and J dropped 5; count of bases not matched to a gene: 6. The CDR3 is 15 amino acids. In germline, CDR1 is SGHVS, CDR2 FQNEAQ. The DNA for the CDR3 is TGTGCCAGCAGCTTCAAGGGACAGGGGACGGAGACCCAGTACTTC. Translated, it gives CASSFKGQGTETQYF.

The gene calls are TRBV21-1 and TRBJ2-2; TRBD1 is taken as the D call from the table, unchecked against the DNA. TRBV21-1 is described as a pseudogene. The CDR3 covers 16 residues. The CDR3 coding sequence is TGTGCCAGCAACGACCGGACAGGGCGCGACACCGGGGAGCTGTTTTTT. Protein sequence: CASNDRTGRDTGELFF.

This clone was recorded only once. V usage is TRBV29-1 and J usage is TRBJ2-2, with D possibly matching TRBD2 (6 bases). Deletions cut 2 bases from V and 4 bases from J, with 8 bases between. CDR3 length: 13 residues. CDR1 and CDR2 (germline): SQVTM, ANQGSEA. The CDR3 DNA reads TGCAGCGTTGAACTAGCGAGCACCGGGGAGCTGTTTTTT. Translated: CSVELASTGELFF.

The chain uses TRBV19 and TRBJ2-2; D unclear. CDR3 size: 11 residues. Per the germline V gene, CDR1 is LNHDA and CDR2 is SQIVND (reference sequence). Trimming took 10 bases from V and 6 from J, leaving 9 bases between them. The DNA of the CDR3 is TGTGCCACCCAGGTTCCCGGGGAGCTGTTTTTT. The encoded protein is CATQVPGELFF.

Remarks on this clone: One end of the junction does not line up with germline, which may come from a read error. The chain recombines TRBV7-7 with TRBJ2-2; D is possibly TRBD2 (5 bases). The germline V gene has CDR1 SSHAT and CDR2 FNYEAQ (reference sequence). This CDR3 contains 16 residues. For the CDR3, the DNA is TGTGCTAGCAGCTTCCAGCCGGGGTCACACACCGGGGAGCTGTTTTTT. The encoded protein is CASSFQPGSHTGELFF.

The chain uses TRBV27 and TRBJ1-6; 9 bases are a match to TRBD1. In germline, CDR1 is MNHEY, CDR2 SMNVEV (reference sequence). The CDR3 contains 14 residues. V trimming: 6 bases; J trimming: 5 bases; junction bases outside the gene matches: 2. The CDR3 loop reads CASRQGADNSPLHF. The CDR3 DNA follows: TGTGCCAGCAGACAGGGGGCAGATAATTCACCCCTCCACTTT.

This chain joins TRBV4-2 and TRBJ2-1; 7 bases are a match to TRBD1. V lost 1 base, J lost 5 bases, and 2 bases stayed unmatched. This CDR3 region has 14 residues. Germline V lookup: CDR1 LGHNA, CDR2 YNFKEQ. The DNA of the CDR3 is TGTGCCAGCAGCCAAGGACAGGGTAACAATGAGCAGTTCTTC. Translating it yields CASSQGQGNNEQFF.

The genes are TRBV10-2 and TRBJ2-2, with a tentative D call TRBD1 (5 bases). The germline CDR1 and CDR2 sequences are WSHSY and SAAADI. The CDR3 runs to 14 residues. V lost 8 bases and J lost 4, with 14 bases in between. This chain's CDR3 is CASGWGTPTGELFF. In DNA, the CDR3 is TGCGCCAGCGGTTGGGGCACCCCCACCGGGGAGCTGTTTTTT.

V usage is TRBV7-9 and J usage is TRBJ2-7; D is unclear. The germline V gene has CDR1 SEHNR and CDR2 FQNEAQ (reference sequence). The CDR3 runs to 10 residues. CDR3 loop: CEAETYEQYF. The CDR3 region has the DNA TGTGAGGCAGAGACCTACGAGCAGTACTTC.

The chain links TRBV29-1 to TRBJ2-5, with 9 positions matching TRBD1. The CDR3 is 15 residues long. Looked up from germline, CDR1 is SQVTM and CDR2 is ANQGSEA. With 3 bases clipped from V and 5 bases from J, the junction kept 10 bases outside the gene matches. The DNA for the CDR3 is TGCAGCGTTGAGAGCGGGACAGGGCCTCGGGAGACCCAGTACTTC. It yields the protein CSVESGTGPRETQYF. The whole variable domain, remainder taken from reference TRBV29-1 and TRBJ2-5, is SAVISQKPSRDICQRGTSLTIQCQVDSQVTMMFWYRQQPGQSLTLIATANQGSEATYESGFVIDKFPISRPNLTFSTLTVSNMSPEDSSIYLCSVESGTGPRETQYFGPGTRLLVL.